This T cell receptor beta chain was found in a study of T-cell reconstitution after alpha-beta-depleted transplantation in children. TCRbeta library preparation incorporated unique molecular identifiers. TCRdb redid the calling of the PCR reads with MiXCR, one entry per CDR3 protein. The data show over 400,000 distinct CDR3 sequences, 43% seen once. This clonotype has only one observation. CDR1 SGHTA and CDR2 FQGTGA come from the germline V gene. Trimming took off 5 bases at V and 9 bases at J, with 14 bases between the two ends. The length of the CDR3 is 13 residues. Sequenced material: PBMCs, taken before TCRalphabeta/CD19-depleted stem cell transplant. This TCR was sampled from a girl aged 2-10 years with aplastic anemia, due to receive a stem cell transplant. This chain links TRBV7-3 with TRBJ2-1; a weak D match, TRBD1 (5 bases). The CDR3 nucleotides read TGTGCCAGCAGCCCCTCTGGGGCGGTTGAGCAGTTCTTC. Amino acids: CASSPSGAVEQFF.